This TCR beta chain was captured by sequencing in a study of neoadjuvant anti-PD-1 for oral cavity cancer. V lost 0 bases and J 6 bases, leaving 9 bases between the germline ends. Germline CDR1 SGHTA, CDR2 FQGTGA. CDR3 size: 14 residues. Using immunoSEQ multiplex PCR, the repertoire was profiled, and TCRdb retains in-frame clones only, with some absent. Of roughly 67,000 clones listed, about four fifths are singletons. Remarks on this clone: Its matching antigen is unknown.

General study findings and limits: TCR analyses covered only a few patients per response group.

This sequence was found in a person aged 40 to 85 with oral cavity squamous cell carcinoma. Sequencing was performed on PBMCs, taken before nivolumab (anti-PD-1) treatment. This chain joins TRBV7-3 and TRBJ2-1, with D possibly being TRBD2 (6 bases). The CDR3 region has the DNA TGTGCCAGCAGCTTAACGGGTAGCGGCAATGAGCAGTTCTTC. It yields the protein CASSLTGSGNEQFF.